Presented here are 20 T cell receptor beta chains from one specimen sequenced in a study of cytomegalovirus exposure and HLA in healthy donors. Researchers ran the PCR with 60 Vbeta and 13 Jbeta primers. Clones were read by immunoSEQ multiplex PCR, and TCRdb kept only the in-frame ones, dropping some. Of around 170,000 clones in the sample, 75% to 85% were seen once. Sample: PBMCs. All receptors derive from a woman between 18 and 29 years old in good health and CMV-seronegative.

The chain couples TRBV28 to TRBJ2-5; TRBD2 agrees at 9 bases. Germline values: CDR1 MDHEN, CDR2 SYDVKM. The CDR3 consists of 18 residues. V shed 4 bases, J shed 4 bases, and the junction held 16 bases outside the gene matches. CDR3 in amino acids: CASSSPGVLAGDRETQYF. Here the CDR3 DNA reads TGTGCCAGCAGTTCCCCAGGTGTGTTAGCGGGAGATAGAGAGACCCAGTACTTC.

This clone appeared once. The chain has TRBV6-5 and TRBJ2-7, with TRBD1 identical over 11 bases. Germline trimming cut 8 bases from V and 4 bases from J; bases unmatched to any gene: 4. The CDR3 loop spans 13 amino acids. Per the germline V gene, CDR1 is MNHEY and CDR2 is SVGAGI. CDR3 sequence: CASGRDRGYEQYF. The CDR3 DNA is TGTGCCAGCGGACGGGACAGGGGGTACGAGCAGTACTTC.

The chain couples TRBV6-5 to TRBJ2-1; D not resolved. This CDR3 has 14 amino acids. V lost 0 bases and J 8 bases, leaving 11 bases between the germline ends. Germline V gives CDR1 MNHEY, CDR2 SVGAGI. The CDR3 here is CASSYSSRVHEQFF. CDR3 DNA: TGTGCCAGCAGTTACTCGTCCCGGGTTCATGAGCAGTTCTTC.

V is TRBV7-3 and J is TRBJ2-1; TRBD2 matches at 8 bases. Per germline, CDR1 SGHTA and CDR2 FQGTGA. The CDR3 covers 14 residues. Trimming removed 4 bases from V and 4 bases from J; junction bases left unmatched: 3. CDR3 loop: CASSSAGVYNEQFF. CDR3 DNA sequence: TGTGCCAGCAGCTCAGCGGGAGTATACAATGAGCAGTTCTTC.

The chain has TRBV2 and TRBJ1-5, with D uncertain. CDR3 length: 15 residues. In germline, CDR1 is SNHLY, CDR2 FYNNEI. With 3 bases removed from V and 0 bases from J, the gap between germline ends came to 9 bases. CDR3 sequence (DNA): TGTGCCAGCAGTGAGAGAGGTAATAGCAATCAGCCCCAGCATTTT. This codes for CASSERGNSNQPQHF.

The chain has TRBV5-1 and TRBJ2-1, with D hard to call. Germline V CDR1 and CDR2: SGHRS, YFSETQ. The CDR3 is 15 amino acids. V shed 0 bases and J shed 6 bases, with 13 bases lying between them. The CDR3 DNA reads TGCGCCAGCAGCTTGGAAAACATCCCATTCAATGAGCAGTTCTTC. This codes for CASSLENIPFNEQFF.

The rearrangement links TRBV5-4 to TRBJ1-4; perhaps TRBD1 as D (6 bases). V lost 4 bases and J lost 8, with 9 bases in between. There are 12 residues in the CDR3. Germline V gives CDR1 SGHNT, CDR2 YYREEE (reference sequence). CDR3 sequence reads: CASSDQGEKLFF. For the CDR3, the DNA is TGTGCCAGCAGCGATCAGGGGGAAAAACTGTTTTTT.

The chain is built from TRBV6-5 and TRBJ1-1, with 8 bases that match TRBD1. Germline V gene data show CDR1 as MNHEY and CDR2 as SVGAGI. V was clipped by 6 bases and J by 3 bases; unmatched bases: 9. CDR3 size: 15 residues. The CDR3 loop is CASRHLPDRDTEAFF. The CDR3 coding sequence is TGTGCCAGCAGACACCTCCCGGACAGGGACACTGAAGCTTTCTTT.

The chain has TRBV5-3 and TRBJ2-3, with a possible D match to TRBD2 (5 bases). TRBV5-3 is assigned to the ORF class and has an uncertain function. The CDR3 is made up of 15 amino acids. The V end lost 5 bases, the J end lost 1 base, and 14 bases lay between the germline ends. The CDR3 region is CARSWWRAGTDTQYF. The CDR3 region has the DNA TGTGCCAGAAGTTGGTGGAGAGCGGGCACAGATACGCAGTATTTT.

The chain couples TRBV5-8 to TRBJ2-5; 7 nucleotides agree with TRBD2. V lost 4 bases, J lost 1 base, and 13 bases stayed unmatched. Germline values: CDR1 SGHTS, CDR2 YDEGEE. The CDR3 length is 17 residues. CDR3 sequence (DNA): TGTGCCAGCAGCCCGGGCCATCTAGCGGCGATCCAAGAGACCCAGTACTTC. Translating it yields CASSPGHLAAIQETQYF.

Only one count was recorded for this clone. The chain is built from TRBV9 and TRBJ2-1; 14 positions agree with TRBD2. J gave up 4 bases and V 3 bases, and 6 bases lay outside the gene matches. Germline V gives CDR1 SGDLS, CDR2 YYNGEE. CDR3 length: 17 amino acids. The CDR3 DNA follows: TGTGCCAGCAGCGGGCGACTAGCGGGGGGGCCTTACAATGAGCAGTTCTTC. Amino acid sequence: CASSGRLAGGPYNEQFF.

This chain links TRBV10-3 with TRBJ2-3; TRBD1 is a possible D gene (5 bases). Deletions cut 7 bases from V and 1 base from J, with 6 bases between. The CDR3 extends over 12 amino acids. Germline values: CDR1 ENHRY, CDR2 SYGVKD. CDR3 loop: CAIKGGTDTQYF. The CDR3 region has the DNA TGTGCCATCAAAGGGGGCACAGATACGCAGTATTTT.

V gene TRBV19 combines with J gene TRBJ1-2, with 8 nucleotides matching TRBD1. Losses at the gene ends were 2 bases for V and 1 base for J; bases not matched to a gene: 3. Germline V gene lookup returns CDR1 LNHDA and CDR2 SQIVND (reference sequence). This CDR3 comprises 15 residues. This CDR3 is CASSIKQGGNYGYTF. In DNA, the CDR3 is TGTGCCAGTAGTATAAAACAGGGGGGTAACTATGGCTACACCTTC.

This rearrangement joins TRBV7-6 to TRBJ2-3; tentatively, D is TRBD1 (6 bases). Germline values: CDR1 SGHVS, CDR2 FNYEAQ. The CDR3 spans 15 residues. Trimming cost V 1 base and J 1 base, with 9 bases left between them. The CDR3 DNA sequence: TGTGCCAGCAGCTTAGTAGCAGGGGGCACAGATACGCAGTATTTT. Protein: CASSLVAGGTDTQYF.

The rearrangement links TRBV2 to TRBJ1-1; TRBD1 matches at 7 bases. V lost 3 bases, J lost 5 bases, and 9 bases stayed unmatched. There are 15 residues in the CDR3. Germline V gene lookup returns CDR1 SNHLY and CDR2 FYNNEI. The CDR3: CASSDYGRGKTEAFF. The CDR3 DNA reads TGTGCCAGCAGTGATTACGGCAGGGGGAAGACTGAAGCTTTCTTT.

In regard to this clone: The identical CDR3 is also encoded by other nucleotide sequences in the sample. The rearrangement links TRBV6-5 to TRBJ1-1; possible D gene TRBD1, 5 bases. Trimming took 2 bases from V and 0 from J, leaving 10 bases between them. This CDR3 contains 15 residues. The germline gives CDR1 MNHEY, CDR2 SVGAGI. The CDR3 reads CASSYSGGLNTEAFF. CDR3 DNA sequence: TGTGCCAGCAGTTACAGCGGGGGATTGAACACTGAAGCTTTCTTT.

V gene TRBV5-1 combines with J gene TRBJ2-7; 7 bases match TRBD2. This CDR3 is 15 amino acids long. V was clipped by 0 bases and J by 1 base; unmatched bases: 4. Germline assignment: CDR1 SGHRS and CDR2 YFSETQ. This chain's CDR3 is CASSLVSSGSYEQYF. The CDR3 DNA follows: TGCGCCAGCAGCTTGGTGTCTAGCGGATCCTACGAGCAGTACTTC. The entire variable domain, with the rest obtained from reference TRBV5-1 and TRBJ2-7, is as follows: KAGVTQTPRYLIKTRGQQVTLSCSPISGHRSVSWYQQTPGQGLQFLFEYFSETQRNKGNFPGRFSGRQFSNSRSEMNVSTLELGDSALYLCASSLVSSGSYEQYFGPGTRLTVT.

The table lists this clone with a few counts. V and J are TRBV11-2 and TRBJ2-1, with 12 bases identical to TRBD2. The J segment lost 8 bases and the V segment lost 3 bases, leaving 11 bases of the junction unmatched. In germline, CDR1 is SGHAT, CDR2 FQNNGV. The CDR3 is 17 amino acids. The CDR3 coding sequence is TGTGCCAGCAGCTTCAGACTAGCGGGGGCGCTACCACATGAGCAGTTCTTC. Protein: CASSFRLAGALPHEQFF.

The chain joins TRBV19 to TRBJ1-5; no definite D call. The CDR3 runs to 15 residues. The ends were cut back, 1 base at V and 6 bases at J, with 13 bases in the middle. Germline V gene lookup returns CDR1 LNHDA and CDR2 SQIVND (reference sequence). This CDR3 reads CASSIGQIEGQPQHF. Written as DNA, the CDR3 is TGTGCCAGTAGTATAGGACAAATAGAGGGTCAGCCCCAGCATTTT.

The V call is TRBV6-5, the J call TRBJ1-4; 7 bases line up with TRBD1. Germline CDR1 and CDR2: MNHEY and SVGAGI. Trimming took 6 bases from V and 7 from J; bases not matched to a gene: 8. The CDR3 contains 14 residues. The CDR3 reads CASRATGLGEKLFF. The CDR3 DNA is TGTGCCAGCAGGGCGACAGGGTTGGGTGAAAAACTGTTTTTT.